The entry below describes one T cell receptor beta chain. A much larger clone sits a single nucleotide away, making a read error possible. Genomic DNA, the template, was used for profiling of the TCR beta VDJ and CDR3. TCRdb processed the reads anew with MiXCR; each CDR3 protein has one entry. The data show approximately 180,000 distinct CDR3 sequences, around 48% seen once. This specimen comes from a study of CD8+CD57+ T cells in acquired aplastic anemia. About the study: Recorded DNA amounts for sorted CD4+ and CD8+ cells had an average of around 3.4 ug.

Flow cytometry had shown expanded CD8+CD57+ cells in the patients chosen for sequencing. This CDR3 contains 15 residues. Germline values: CDR1 LGHDT, CDR2 YNNKEL (reference sequence). The clonotype was recovered from a human donor with aplastic anemia. V gene TRBV3-1 combines with J gene TRBJ1-1; D unresolved. Sequencing input: sorted CD4+, CD8+, or CD8+CD57+ T cells (not recorded which) from PBMCs. CDR3 protein: CASSISSSVNTEALF. As DNA, the CDR3 is TGTGCCAGCAGCATTAGCAGCTCCGTGAACACTGAAGCTCTCTTT.